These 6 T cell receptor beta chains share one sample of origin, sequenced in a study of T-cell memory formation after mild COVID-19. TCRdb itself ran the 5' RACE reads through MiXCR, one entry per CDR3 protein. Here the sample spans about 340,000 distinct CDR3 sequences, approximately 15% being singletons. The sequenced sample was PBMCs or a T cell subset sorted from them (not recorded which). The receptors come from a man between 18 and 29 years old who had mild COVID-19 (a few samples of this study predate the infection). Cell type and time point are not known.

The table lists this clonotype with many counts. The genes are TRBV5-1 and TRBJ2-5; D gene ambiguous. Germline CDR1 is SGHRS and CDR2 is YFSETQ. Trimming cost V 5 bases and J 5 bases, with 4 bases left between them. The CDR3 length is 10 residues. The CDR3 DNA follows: TGCGCCAGCAGTGCCGAGACCCAGTACTTC. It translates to CASSAETQYF.

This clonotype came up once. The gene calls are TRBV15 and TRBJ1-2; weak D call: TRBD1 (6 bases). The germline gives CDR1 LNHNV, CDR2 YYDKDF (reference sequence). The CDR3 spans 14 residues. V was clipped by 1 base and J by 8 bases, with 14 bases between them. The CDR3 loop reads CATSRGGHMGGYTF. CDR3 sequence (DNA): TGTGCCACCAGCAGAGGGGGACACATGGGCGGCTACACCTTC.

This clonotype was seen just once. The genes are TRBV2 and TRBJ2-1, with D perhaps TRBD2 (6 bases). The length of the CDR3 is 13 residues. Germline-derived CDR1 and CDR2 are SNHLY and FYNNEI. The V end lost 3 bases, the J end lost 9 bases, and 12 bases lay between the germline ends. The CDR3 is CASSDRETGEQFF. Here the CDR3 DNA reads TGTGCCAGCAGTGACCGGGAGACCGGTGAGCAGTTCTTC.

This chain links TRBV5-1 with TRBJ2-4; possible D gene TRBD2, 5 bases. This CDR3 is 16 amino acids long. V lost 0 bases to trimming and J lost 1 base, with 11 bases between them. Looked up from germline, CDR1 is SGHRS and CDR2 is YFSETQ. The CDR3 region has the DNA TGCGCCAGCAGCTTGGATTCGGGGAGTGCCAAAAACATTCAGTACTTC. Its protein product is CASSLDSGSAKNIQYF. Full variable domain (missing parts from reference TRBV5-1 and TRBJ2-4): KAGVTQTPRYLIKTRGQQVTLSCSPISGHRSVSWYQQTPGQGLQFLFEYFSETQRNKGNFPGRFSGRQFSNSRSEMNVSTLELGDSALYLCASSLDSGSAKNIQYFGAGTRLSVL.

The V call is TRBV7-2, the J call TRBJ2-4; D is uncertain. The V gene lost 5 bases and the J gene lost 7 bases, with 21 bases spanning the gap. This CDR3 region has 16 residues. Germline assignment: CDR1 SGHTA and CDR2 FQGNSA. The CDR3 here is CASSRTLAWAINIQYF. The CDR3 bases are TGTGCCAGCAGCCGAACACTCGCCTGGGCGATCAACATTCAGTACTTC. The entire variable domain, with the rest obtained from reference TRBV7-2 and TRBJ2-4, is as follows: GAGVSQSPSNKVTEKGKDVELRCDPISGHTALYWYRQSLGQGLEFLIYFQGNSAPDKSGLPSDRFSAERTGGSVSTLTIQRTQQEDSAVYLCASSRTLAWAINIQYFGAGTRLSVL.

The CDR3 DNA reads TGCGCCAGCAGCCAGGAGACAGGCTACGAGCAGTACGTC. Its protein is CASSQETGYEQYV. The V call is TRBV4-3, the J call TRBJ2-7, with D perhaps TRBD1 (6 bases). The CDR3 contains 13 residues. The ends were cut back, 3 bases at V and 3 bases at J, with 9 bases in the middle. Germline lookup yields CDR1 LGHNA and CDR2 YSLEER.